These T cell receptor beta chains were read from a single sample in a study of shared clonotypes between healthy human individuals. TCRdb's table, derived via immunoSEQ multiplex PCR, lists solely in-frame clones and lacks some. The table shows 2.3 million or so clones, with more than 80% occurring only once. The specimen sequenced was naive CD4+ T cells from PBMCs. These receptors were obtained from a man aged 18 to 30 in good health. Some clones in this sample may be carry-over from other donors' samples. CDR3s include the opening cysteine and the closing phenylalanine or tryptophan. The D gene is left open where the match is weak. The listing skips clone size in some rows; elsewhere it reads once, few, many or a size class.

D | size | J | V | CDR3 | DNA
. | . | TRBJ1-4 | TRBV2 | CASSDQALFPGAAGGKLFF | TGTGCCAGCAGTGATCAGGCGCTATTTCCAGGGGCCGCGGGGGGGAAACTGTTTTTT
TRBD1 | once | TRBJ1-2 | TRBV28 | CASTKTGGRGYGYTF | TGTGCCAGCACCAAGACAGGGGGCCGGGGCTATGGCTACACCTTC
. | . | TRBJ2-1 | TRBV5-1 | CASRSNEGSGLNEQFF | TGCGCCAGCAGGTCCAACGAGGGGAGTGGTTTGAATGAGCAGTTCTTC
TRBD2 | . | TRBJ2-1 | TRBV30 | CAWSLLAGGVLSYNEQFF | TGTGCCTGGAGTTTACTAGCGGGAGGCGTACTATCCTACAATGAGCAGTTCTTC
. | . | TRBJ2-3 | TRBV28 | CASRTGRETQYF | TGTGCCAGCAGGACAGGGCGGGAGACGCAGTATTTT
. | . | TRBJ1-2 | TRBV10-3 | CAISVGLENYGYTF | TGTGCCATCAGTGTGGGACTAGAGAACTATGGCTACACCTTC
. | . | TRBJ2-1 | TRBV14 | CASSQGRDSYNEQFF | TGTGCCAGCAGCCAAGGGCGGGACTCCTACAATGAGCAGTTCTTC
. | . | TRBJ1-2 | TRBV2 | CARRDTANYGYTF | TGTGCCAGACGGGACACCGCTAACTATGGCTACACCTTC
TRBD2 | . | TRBJ2-3 | TRBV2 | CASSGGRGDTQYF | TGTGCCAGCAGTGGAGGGAGGGGAGATACGCAGTATTTT
. | . | TRBJ1-2 | TRBV10-3 | CAISEGRVRGGYTF | TGTGCCATCAGTGAGGGCAGGGTCAGGGGTGGCTACACCTTC
. | . | TRBJ1-2 | TRBV6-5 | CASSQSGIRHYGYTF | TGTGCCAGCAGTCAGTCCGGTATACGGCACTATGGCTACACCTTC
TRBD2 | . | TRBJ2-4 | TRBV15 | CATSRDRIAGGHQYF | TGTGCCACCAGCAGAGATCGGATAGCGGGAGGGCATCAGTACTTC
. | . | TRBJ2-1 | TRBV28 | CASSLEGSGQFF | TGTGCCAGCAGTCTAGAGGGGAGTGGGCAGTTCTTC
TRBD1 | . | TRBJ2-3 | TRBV5-8 | CASSFDRVADTQYF | TGTGCCAGCAGCTTTGACAGGGTTGCAGATACGCAGTATTTT
. | . | TRBJ2-5 | TRBV11-3 | CASSLDRGKEETQYF | TGTGCCAGCAGCTTAGACAGGGGCAAGGAAGAGACCCAGTACTTC
. | . | TRBJ1-2 | TRBV28 | CASTSGGSNYGYTF | TGTGCCAGCACCTCGGGGGGTTCAAACTATGGCTACACCTTC
TRBD2 | . | TRBJ2-3 | TRBV5-4 | CASSVGTSGRITDTQYF | TGTGCCAGCAGCGTCGGGACTAGCGGGAGGATCACAGATACGCAGTATTTT
. | . | TRBJ2-3 | TRBV5-1 | CASSPSRGLTSTDTQYF | TGCGCCAGCAGCCCGTCGAGGGGCCTAACTAGCACAGATACGCAGTATTTT
TRBD2 | . | TRBJ2-1 | TRBV29-1 | CSVELFAGGYNEQFF | TGCAGCGTAGAACTCTTCGCGGGGGGCTACAATGAGCAGTTCTTC
. | . | TRBJ1-2 | TRBV15 | CATSRGQDQGYTF | TGTGCCACCAGCAGAGGGCAGGATCAGGGCTACACCTTC
. | . | TRBJ2-5 | TRBV5-4 | CASSFPGRAYLETQYF | TGTGCCAGCAGCTTTCCGGGCAGGGCGTACCTGGAGACCCAGTACTTC
. | once | TRBJ2-3 | TRBV4-1 | CASSQEVWGRSTDTQYF | TGCGCCAGCAGCCAAGAAGTTTGGGGACGGTCCACAGATACGCAGTATTTT
. | . | TRBJ2-2 | TRBV2 | CASTPGRLADTGELFF | TGTGCCAGCACACCCGGAAGGCTAGCTGACACCGGGGAGCTGTTTTTT
TRBD1 | . | TRBJ2-5 | TRBV6-1 | CASGRTGLQETQYF | TGTGCCAGCGGTAGGACAGGGCTTCAAGAGACCCAGTACTTC
TRBD2 | . | TRBJ2-5 | TRBV11-3 | CASSPAGGPETQYF | TGTGCCAGCAGCCCTGCGGGAGGTCCAGAGACCCAGTACTTC
TRBD1 | . | TRBJ2-1 | TRBV5-1 | CASSLAGDRVHEQFF | TGCGCCAGCAGCTTGGCCGGGGACAGGGTGCATGAGCAGTTCTTC
. | . | TRBJ1-3 | TRBV18 | CASSPQRGLMGGNTIYF | TGTGCCAGCTCACCACAACGGGGGCTAATGGGTGGAAACACCATATATTTT
. | . | TRBJ1-5 | TRBV6-6 | CASSYFSNQPQHF | TGTGCCAGCAGTTACTTCAGCAATCAGCCCCAGCATTTT